What follows describes a single TCR beta chain. This entry is derived from a study of cytomegalovirus exposure and HLA in healthy donors. Overall study: There were some 81 million unique TCRs (from HLA-typed donors) in an early data release.

PCR amplification relied on 60 Vbeta primers (plus 13 Jbeta primers). Only in-frame clones appear in the TCRdb table, and some are missing; sequencing was by immunoSEQ multiplex PCR. Seen here are approximately 180,000 clones, 72% observed once, and the top ten hold about 2.5%. There are 15 residues in the CDR3. Germline values: CDR1 MGHRA, CDR2 YSYEKL. V dropped 5 bases and J dropped 3 bases, with 16 bases sitting between them. The clonotype comes from a human donor in good health. The J gene is TRBJ1-1, the V gene TRBV4-1; weak D call: TRBD1 (5 bases). The sample was PBMCs. The CDR3 sequence is CASSFARGGDTEAFF. The CDR3, as DNA: TGCGCCAGCAGCTTCGCCCGGGGGGGGGACACTGAAGCTTTCTTT.